This entry lists 14 T cell receptor beta chains sequenced from one sample in a study of PD-1 blockade in classical Hodgkin lymphoma. Only in-frame clones appear in the TCRdb table, and some are missing; sequencing was by immunoSEQ multiplex PCR. The table lists about 6,500 clones, 60% to 85% of them singletons. Every patient had relapsed following autologous stem cell transplantation, and cohorts differed in brentuximab vedotin exposure. The sequencing here drew on peripheral blood mononuclear cells (PBMCs), taken at baseline. All receptors come from a human donor with classical Hodgkin lymphoma.

This rearrangement joins TRBV7-9 to TRBJ2-3; TRBD1 aligns across 7 bases. The junction had 6 bases not matched to a gene; V was cut back by 5 bases and J by 1 base. Germline lookup yields CDR1 SEHNR and CDR2 FQNEAQ (reference sequence). The CDR3 is 15 residues long. This CDR3 is CASSHDRVGTDTQYF. The CDR3 DNA reads TGTGCCAGCAGCCATGACAGGGTGGGCACAGATACGCAGTATTTT. The whole variable domain, filled in from reference TRBV7-9 and TRBJ2-3, reads DTGVSQNPRHKITKRGQNVTFRCDPISEHNRLYWYRQTLGQGPEFLTYFQNEAQLEKSRLLSDRFSAERPKGSFSTLEIQRTEQGDSAMYLCASSHDRVGTDTQYFGPGTRLTVL.

This clone came up once. The genes are TRBV23-1 and TRBJ1-4, with 7 bases fitting TRBD1. TRBV23-1 belongs to the ORF category, with a function that is uncertain. V shed 6 bases and J 8 bases; nucleotides not matched to a gene: 9. This CDR3 contains 14 residues. DNA of the CDR3: TGCGCCAGCAGGCTTCAGGGGGGGAGCGAAAAACTGTTTTTT. Translating it yields CASRLQGGSEKLFF.

This clone was detected once. The chain recombines TRBV10-3 with TRBJ2-1, with 11 bases fitting TRBD1. The CDR3 consists of 13 residues. Germline CDR1 reads ENHRY; CDR2 reads SYGVKD. The J segment lost 9 bases and the V segment lost 6 bases, leaving 4 bases of the junction unmatched. The CDR3 bases are TGTGCCATCAGGGACAGGGGGCTAGGTGAGCAGTTCTTC. It encodes CAIRDRGLGEQFF.

CDR3 coding DNA: TGTGCCAGCAGCTTACAAGGGTACGAGCAGTACTTC. Residues: CASSLQGYEQYF. J is TRBJ2-7 and V is TRBV7-8; unclear D gene. CDR1 SGHVS and CDR2 FQNEAQ come from the germline V gene. Trimming removed 2 bases from V and 4 bases from J, with 6 bases in between. This CDR3 has 12 residues.

The genes are TRBV7-6 and TRBJ1-4; D ambiguous. The CDR3 spans 16 residues. The germline V gene has CDR1 SGHVS and CDR2 FNYEAQ. V gave up 5 bases and J gave up 0 bases, with 13 bases separating them. The CDR3 coding sequence is TGTGCCAGCAGCCCCATGACACCCCCAACTAATGAAAAACTGTTTTTT. Protein sequence: CASSPMTPPTNEKLFF.

This chain links TRBV7-2 with TRBJ2-3, with D hard to call. Germline CDR1 reads SGHTA; CDR2 reads FQGNSA. This CDR3 comprises 14 residues. Trimming shortened V by 4 bases and J by 2 bases, and 10 bases separated the two germline ends. CDR3 nucleotide sequence: TGTGCCAGCAGCTCCTACATGAACACAGATACGCAGTATTTT. This sequence encodes CASSSYMNTDTQYF.

This sequence joins TRBV7-9 and TRBJ2-1, with 8 bases aligning to TRBD2. With 5 bases clipped from V and 2 bases from J, the junction kept 11 bases outside the gene matches. This CDR3 is 17 amino acids long. Germline CDR1 is SEHNR and CDR2 is FQNEAQ (reference sequence). In DNA form, the CDR3 reads TGTGCCAGCAGCCCGGGTCCCGGGGGGGTTCCCTACAATGAGCAGTTCTTC. This translates into CASSPGPGGVPYNEQFF.

The chain carries TRBV2 and TRBJ2-1; 8 nucleotides agree with TRBD1. The CDR3 consists of 14 residues. The ends lost 8 bases at V and 6 bases at J; junction bases unmatched: 9. Looked up from germline, CDR1 is SNHLY and CDR2 is FYNNEI. The CDR3 sequence: CASGGTGFTNEQFF. The CDR3 DNA reads as TGTGCCAGCGGGGGGACAGGATTCACCAATGAGCAGTTCTTC.

This rearrangement joins TRBV21-1 to TRBJ1-1. TRBV21-1 has pseudogene status. This CDR3 region has 17 residues. The CDR3 DNA reads as TGTGCCAGCAGGCCTCTAGTAGCTACCACAATTCGCACTGAAGCTTTCTTT. This encodes CASRPLVATTIRTEAFF.

Here the CDR3 reads CASEILGRTGELFF. The CDR3 nucleotides read TGTGCCAGCGAGATTTTAGGGAGAACCGGGGAGCTGTTTTTT. V is TRBV6-1 and J is TRBJ2-2, with D perhaps matching TRBD2 (5 bases). Germline lookup yields CDR1 MNHNS and CDR2 SASEGT. This CDR3 has 14 residues. Trimming shortened V by 8 bases and J by 5 bases, and 15 bases separated the two germline ends.

This chain joins TRBV6-5 and TRBJ1-2, with a tentative D call TRBD1 (5 bases). CDR1 is MNHEY and CDR2 is SVGAGI in the germline V gene. The CDR3 is made up of 14 amino acids. V was clipped by 6 bases and J by 3 bases, with 14 bases between them. The DNA for the CDR3 is TGTGCCAGCAGCTACCGTCCACAGGACTATGGCTACACCTTC. Encoded protein: CASSYRPQDYGYTF.

J is TRBJ2-2 and V is TRBV9; possible D gene TRBD1, 6 bases. The CDR3 has 15 residues. Trimming left V 1 base short and J 4 bases short, with 11 bases between. Per the germline V gene, CDR1 is SGDLS and CDR2 is YYNGEE. The CDR3 region is CASSVQGPFTGELFF. The CDR3 DNA reads TGTGCCAGCAGCGTACAGGGGCCTTTCACCGGGGAGCTGTTTTTT. Supplemented by reference TRBV9 and TRBJ2-2, the full variable domain reads DSGVTQTPKHLITATGQRVTLRCSPRSGDLSVYWYQQSLDQGLQFLIQYYNGEERAKGNILERFSAQQFPDLHSELNLSSLELGDSALYFCASSVQGPFTGELFFGEGSRLTVL.

The chain joins TRBV5-6 to TRBJ2-2; 13 bases are shared with TRBD2. There are 17 residues in the CDR3. After removal of 1 base from V and 8 bases from J, the junction contained 8 bases not matched to a gene. The V gene's germline CDR1 is SGHDT and CDR2 YYEEEE. The CDR3 reads CASSLTGLAGATGELFF. The CDR3 DNA follows: TGTGCCAGCAGCTTGACCGGACTAGCGGGAGCAACTGGGGAGCTGTTTTTT.

This clone was picked up one time. This chain links TRBV6-1 with TRBJ2-3; 7 bases agree with TRBD2. The germline CDR1 and CDR2 sequences are MNHNS and SASEGT. The trim removed 2 bases at V and 5 bases at J, leaving 4 bases unmatched. This CDR3 is built from 14 residues. The CDR3 protein is CASSEKGRGDTQYF. The CDR3 region has the DNA TGTGCCAGCAGTGAAAAAGGGAGGGGAGATACGCAGTATTTT.